This note documents a single T cell receptor beta chain sequence. Its antigen is undetermined. The sample belongs to a study of OX40 agonist ivuxolimab in advanced cancers. The wider study: People in dose escalation had one of these cancers: hepatocellular carcinoma, melanoma, renal cell or head and neck cancer.

Here immunoSEQ multiplex PCR was the method, and the copy in TCRdb shows in-frame clones only, minus some. The sample shows under 100,000 clones, 84% of them seen only once. The study's findings and limits: At 0.1 to 3.0 mg/kg, CD4+ and CD8+ blood T cells expanded clonally by week 6.

Looked up from germline, CDR1 is SGHNT and CDR2 is YYREEE (reference sequence). J gave up 1 base and V 0 bases, and 1 base lay outside the gene matches. The CDR3 contains 16 residues. Samples of blood were obtained at baseline, on cycle 4 day 1, and on cycle 7 day 1. The specimen comprised CD4+ or CD8+ T cells sorted from blood, sampled in a trial of the OX40 agonist ivuxolimab. This clonotype was sampled from an adult with an advanced solid tumor such as melanoma, head and neck, liver or kidney cancer. V gene TRBV5-4 combines with J gene TRBJ2-5; TRBD2 matches 12 bases. The CDR3 nucleotides read TGTGCCAGCAGCTTGGGACTAGCGGGAGTCCAAGAGACCCAGTACTTC. Amino acids: CASSLGLAGVQETQYF.